Included here is one T cell receptor (beta chain) sequence, with context. This entry is derived from a study of CD8 T cells in Susac syndrome. Random-hexamer reverse transcription was applied to about 0.5 to 1 ug RNA. The immunoSEQ assay covered 54 Vbeta and 13 Jbeta segments for CDR3. In TCRdb, the immunoSEQ multiplex PCR reads were re-called with MiXCR into one record per CDR3 protein. The sample has roughly 50,000 distinct CDR3 sequences, over 85% seen once. CD8+ and CD4+ T cells taken from blood had their TCR beta sequenced. While serving as controls, healthy donors were matched for age and sex. Negative isolation yielded CD8+ and CD4+ T cells; FACS enriched TEMRA cells. Germline CDR1 is SQVTM and CDR2 is ANQGSEA. V gave up 7 bases and J gave up 6 bases, with 9 bases separating them. This CDR3 spans 10 amino acids.

The sequence derives from a human donor in good health. J is TRBJ1-1 and V is TRBV29-1; the D is unclear. The specimen sequenced was CD8+ T cells from PBMCs. CDR3 region: CSALLSEAFF. The CDR3 DNA reads TGCAGCGCATTGCTTTCTGAAGCTTTCTTT.